These 17 T cell receptor beta chains were all obtained from the same sample, sequenced in a study of T cells in Graves' hyperthyroidism and ophthalmopathy. RNA transcripts gave rise to amplified TCR beta CDR3 regions. With the HTBI primer set, the TCR CDR3 went through a first round of RT-PCR. TCRdb fed the multiplex PCR reads into MiXCR, producing one record per CDR3 protein. In the table there are about 410,000 distinct CDR3 sequences, roughly 15% of which are singletons. Sequenced: blood. The receptors were sampled from a woman in her twenties or thirties with Graves' ophthalmopathy.

This clonotype was observed many times. The chain couples TRBV28 to TRBJ2-1; D may be TRBD2 (7 bases). The germline V gene encodes CDR1 MDHEN and CDR2 SYDVKM. The CDR3 is made up of 14 amino acids. Trimming shortened V by 11 bases and J by 4 bases, and 18 bases separated the two germline ends. CDR3 amino acids: CAGSSGGPYNEQFF. In DNA, the CDR3 is TGTGCCGGGTCGTCGGGGGGCCCTTACAATGAGCAGTTCTTC.

This sequence joins TRBV19 and TRBJ2-2, with 10 bases aligning to TRBD2. The CDR3 runs to 16 residues. The V gene end was trimmed by 5 bases and the J gene end by 4 bases; junction bases not matched to a gene: 7. The germline V gene encodes CDR1 LNHDA and CDR2 SQIVND (reference sequence). CDR3 nucleotides: TGTGCCAGTAGTCTAAGCGGGGGGGCCAGCACCGGGGAGCTGTTTTTT. It specifies CASSLSGGASTGELFF.

This clonotype was detected many times. The CDR3 loop reads CASSTRLAAYNEQFF. The CDR3 coding sequence is TGTGCCAGTAGTACGCGACTAGCGGCCTACAATGAGCAGTTCTTC. The rearrangement uses TRBV19 and TRBJ2-1; TRBD2 matches at 9 bases. The CDR3 spans 15 residues. In germline, CDR1 is LNHDA, CDR2 SQIVND (reference sequence). With V trimmed by 4 bases and J by 2 bases, 3 bases remained unmatched.

The chain carries TRBV7-7 and TRBJ1-2, with a weak D call TRBD1 (5 bases). The CDR3 runs to 10 residues. The germline CDR1 and CDR2 sequences are SSHAT and FNYEAQ (reference sequence). The CDR3 protein is CVSGIYGYTF. Here the CDR3 DNA reads TGTGTTTCAGGGATCTATGGCTACACCTTC.

This clonotype was seen more than once but under ten times. The V call is TRBV27, the J call TRBJ2-1, with 9 positions matching TRBD2. Germline V gene lookup returns CDR1 MNHEY and CDR2 SMNVEV (reference sequence). V lost 0 bases to trimming and J lost 5 bases; unmatched junction nucleotides: 8. This CDR3 spans 17 amino acids. The CDR3 sequence is CASSLSAGGQTDNEQFF. CDR3 sequence (DNA): TGTGCCAGCAGTTTATCAGCGGGGGGCCAAACCGACAATGAGCAGTTCTTC.

This clonotype came up many times. The gene calls are TRBV18 and TRBJ2-7, with 15 nucleotides matching TRBD2. The V gene end was trimmed by 4 bases and the J gene end by 5 bases; junction bases not matched to a gene: 9. This CDR3 has 17 residues. CDR1 is KGHSH, CDR2 LQKENI, per germline. CDR3 bases: TGTGCCAGCTCACTGTGGACTAGCGGGGGGGCGAGAAACGAGCAGTACTTC. The encoded protein is CASSLWTSGGARNEQYF.

This chain connects TRBV6-1 to TRBJ2-5; 7 nucleotides match TRBD1. The CDR3 totals 17 residues. From germline, CDR1 is MNHNS and CDR2 SASEGT. V was clipped by 0 bases and J by 4 bases; unmatched bases: 11. CDR3 region: CASSEAPTGSSGETQYF. CDR3 sequence (DNA): TGTGCCAGCAGTGAAGCCCCGACAGGGTCGTCTGGAGAGACCCAGTACTTC.

The sample holds a few counts of this clonotype. The chain has TRBV20-1 and TRBJ1-2; D may be TRBD1 (5 bases). With 3 bases removed from V and 8 bases from J, the gap between germline ends came to 13 bases. Germline V gene sequence: CDR1 DFQATT, CDR2 SNEGSKA (reference sequence). The CDR3 is 12 residues long. The chain's CDR3 is CSASGGRKGYTF. The CDR3 DNA follows: TGCAGTGCTAGCGGGGGGAGGAAGGGCTACACCTTC.

Many counts were recorded for this clonotype. The rearrangement links TRBV11-3 to TRBJ1-1, with D perhaps TRBD1 (6 bases). Germline values: CDR1 SGHNT, CDR2 YENEEA. Trimming took off 8 bases at V and 7 bases at J, with 14 bases between the two ends. The CDR3 runs to 12 residues. The CDR3 nucleotides are TGTGCCAGCGAAGGGGGTCTGGGTGAAGCTTTCTTT. Its translation is CASEGGLGEAFF.

This clonotype was seen a few times. The chain employs TRBV30 and TRBJ1-6; the D gene is possibly TRBD1 (5 bases). V was shortened by 8 bases and J by 6 bases, with 23 bases between the two germline ends. The germline V gene encodes CDR1 GTSNPN and CDR2 SVGIG (reference sequence). The CDR3 extends over 16 amino acids. CDR3 nucleotides: TGTGCCATAAACGCCCCCAACAGGACGTTTAATTCACCCCTCCACTTT. Amino acids: CAINAPNRTFNSPLHF.

This clonotype appeared a few times. V gene TRBV9 combines with J gene TRBJ1-4, with D uncertain. Germline values: CDR1 SGDLS, CDR2 YYNGEE. This CDR3 region has 16 residues. The V gene lost 0 bases and the J gene lost 8 bases, with 17 bases spanning the gap. This CDR3 reads CASSVGDGRAPEKLFF. The CDR3 DNA reads as TGTGCCAGCAGCGTAGGGGATGGGAGGGCGCCCGAAAAACTGTTTTTT.

This clonotype was recorded at least ten times. This chain joins TRBV3-1 and TRBJ2-3; D remains unclear. Germline CDR1 and CDR2: LGHDT and YNNKEL (reference sequence). V lost 0 bases and J lost 2, with 9 bases in between. The length of the CDR3 is 15 residues. Here the CDR3 DNA reads TGTGCCAGCAGCCAAGAACGGGCTCCCACAGATACGCAGTATTTT. This codes for CASSQERAPTDTQYF.

This clonotype was seen ten or more times. V gene TRBV2 combines with J gene TRBJ1-5, with a possible D match to TRBD1 (5 bases). Trimming removed 11 bases from V and 3 bases from J, with 11 bases in between. Germline CDR1 and CDR2: SNHLY and FYNNEI. This CDR3 comprises 12 residues. CDR3: CAGGGDNQPQHF. The CDR3 DNA reads TGTGCCGGTGGGGGGGACAATCAGCCCCAGCATTTT.

The rearrangement joins TRBV28 to TRBJ1-2, with TRBD1 matching 9 bases. The CDR3 has 15 amino acids. The V segment lost 2 bases and the J segment 2 bases; nucleotides outside the gene matches: 3. The germline gives CDR1 MDHEN, CDR2 SYDVKM. CDR3: CASSLQGQGNYGYTF. CDR3 DNA: TGTGCCAGCAGTTTACAAGGACAGGGGAACTATGGCTACACCTTC.

The J gene is TRBJ2-1, the V gene TRBV16; the D is unclear. Trimming removed 4 bases at V and 6 bases at J, with 10 bases between. The CDR3 is 13 amino acids. Looked up from germline, CDR1 is KGHSY and CDR2 is FQNENV. CDR3 loop: CASSPLRANEQFF. The CDR3 bases are TGTGCCAGCAGCCCTTTACGGGCCAATGAGCAGTTCTTC.

This clonotype was observed a few times. DNA of the CDR3: TGTGCCATCAGTGCCCGCCAGGGTGGTGCTGGGGCCAACGTCCTGACTTTC. Translation gives CAISARQGGAGANVLTF. This chain joins TRBV10-3 and TRBJ2-6; D perhaps matches TRBD1 (5 bases). CDR1 ENHRY and CDR2 SYGVKD come from the germline V gene. CDR3 length: 17 amino acids. Trimming pared 4 bases from V and 2 bases from J, leaving 15 bases between.

This clonotype was seen ten or more times. The rearrangement joins TRBV5-1 to TRBJ2-2, with 8 bases identical to TRBD1. J gave up 6 bases and V 5 bases, and 6 bases lay outside the gene matches. The germline gives CDR1 SGHRS, CDR2 YFSETQ. The CDR3 consists of 14 residues. CDR3 residues: CASRPDRGPGELFF. The CDR3 DNA sequence: TGCGCCAGCAGGCCCGACAGGGGACCCGGGGAGCTGTTTTTT.